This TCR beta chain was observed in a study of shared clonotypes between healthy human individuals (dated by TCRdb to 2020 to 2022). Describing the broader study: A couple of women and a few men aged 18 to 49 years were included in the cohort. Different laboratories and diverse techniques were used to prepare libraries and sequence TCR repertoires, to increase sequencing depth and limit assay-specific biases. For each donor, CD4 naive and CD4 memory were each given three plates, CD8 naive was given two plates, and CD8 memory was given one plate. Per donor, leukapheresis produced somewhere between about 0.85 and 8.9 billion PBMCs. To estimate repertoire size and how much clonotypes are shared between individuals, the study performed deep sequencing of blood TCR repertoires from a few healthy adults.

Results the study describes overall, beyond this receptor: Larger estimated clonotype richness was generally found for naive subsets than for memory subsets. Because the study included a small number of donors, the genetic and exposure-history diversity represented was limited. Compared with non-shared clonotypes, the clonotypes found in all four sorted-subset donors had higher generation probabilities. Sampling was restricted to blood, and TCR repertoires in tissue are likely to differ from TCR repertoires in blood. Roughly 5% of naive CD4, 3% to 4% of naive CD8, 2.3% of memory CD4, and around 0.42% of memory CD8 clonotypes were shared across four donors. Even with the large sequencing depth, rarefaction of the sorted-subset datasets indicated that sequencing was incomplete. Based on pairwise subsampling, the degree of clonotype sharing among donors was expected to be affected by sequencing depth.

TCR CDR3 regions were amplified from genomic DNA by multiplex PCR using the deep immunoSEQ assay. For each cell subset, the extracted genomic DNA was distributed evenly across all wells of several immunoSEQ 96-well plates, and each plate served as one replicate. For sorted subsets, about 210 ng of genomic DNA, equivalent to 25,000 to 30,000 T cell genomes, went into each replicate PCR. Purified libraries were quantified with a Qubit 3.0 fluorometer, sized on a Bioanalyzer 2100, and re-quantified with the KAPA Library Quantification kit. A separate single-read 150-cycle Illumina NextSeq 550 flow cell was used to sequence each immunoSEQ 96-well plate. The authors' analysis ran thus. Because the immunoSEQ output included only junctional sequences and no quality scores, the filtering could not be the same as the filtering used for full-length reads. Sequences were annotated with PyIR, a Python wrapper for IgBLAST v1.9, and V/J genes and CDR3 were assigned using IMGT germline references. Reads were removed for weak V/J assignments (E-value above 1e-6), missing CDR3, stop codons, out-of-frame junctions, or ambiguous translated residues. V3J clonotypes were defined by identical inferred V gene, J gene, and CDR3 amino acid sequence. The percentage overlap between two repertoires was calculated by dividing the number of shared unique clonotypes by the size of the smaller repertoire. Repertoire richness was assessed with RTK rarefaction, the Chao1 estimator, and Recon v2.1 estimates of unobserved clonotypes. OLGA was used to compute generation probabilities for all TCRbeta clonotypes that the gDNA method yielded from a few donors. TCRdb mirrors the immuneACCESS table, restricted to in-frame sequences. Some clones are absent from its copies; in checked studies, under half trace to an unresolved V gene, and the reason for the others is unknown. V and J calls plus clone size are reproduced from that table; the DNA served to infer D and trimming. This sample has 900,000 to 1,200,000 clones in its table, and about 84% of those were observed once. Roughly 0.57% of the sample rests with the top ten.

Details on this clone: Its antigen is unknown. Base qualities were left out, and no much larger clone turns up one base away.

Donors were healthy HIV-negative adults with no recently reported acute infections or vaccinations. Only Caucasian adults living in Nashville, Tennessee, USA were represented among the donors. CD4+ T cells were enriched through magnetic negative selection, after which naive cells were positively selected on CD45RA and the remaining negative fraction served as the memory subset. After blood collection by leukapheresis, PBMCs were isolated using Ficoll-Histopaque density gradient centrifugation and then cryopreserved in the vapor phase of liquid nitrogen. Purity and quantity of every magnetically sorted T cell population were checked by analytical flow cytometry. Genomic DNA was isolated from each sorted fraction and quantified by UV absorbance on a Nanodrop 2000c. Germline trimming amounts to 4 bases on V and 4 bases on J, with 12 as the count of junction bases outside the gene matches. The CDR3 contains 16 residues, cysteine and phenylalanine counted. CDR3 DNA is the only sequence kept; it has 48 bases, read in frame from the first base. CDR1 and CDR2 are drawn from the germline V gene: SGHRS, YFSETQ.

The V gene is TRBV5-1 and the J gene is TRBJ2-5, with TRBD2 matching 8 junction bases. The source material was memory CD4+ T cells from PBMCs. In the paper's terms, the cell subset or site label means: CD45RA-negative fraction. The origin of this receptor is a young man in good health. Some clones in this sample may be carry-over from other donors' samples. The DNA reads TGCGCCAGCAGCCAAGCCGTAGCGGGACGTTTAGAGACCCAGTACTTC. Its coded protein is CASSQAVAGRLETQYF.